One sample yielded the 18 T cell receptor beta chains listed below, sequenced in a study of monozygotic twins with inflammatory bowel disease. One entry per CDR3 protein, without DNA, is what TCRdb gives after re-calling the 5' RACE reads. This sample's table reports about 450,000 distinct CDR3 sequences. Sequencing was performed on blood. The receptors were sampled from a human donor with ulcerative colitis or Crohn's disease, or a healthy co-twin of an affected twin (not recorded which).

The genes are TRBV7-9 and TRBJ2-5; lacking DNA, the TRBD1 call made by TCRdb goes unchecked. The CDR3 totals 11 residues. Per the germline V gene, CDR1 is SEHNR and CDR2 is FQNEAQ (reference sequence). CDR3 residues: CASIQGTIQYF.

CDR3 sequence: CASSSRGVPGSPLHF. The chain carries TRBV7-2 and TRBJ1-6. Germline CDR1 reads SGHTA; CDR2 reads FQGNSA. The CDR3 is 15 amino acids. The variable domain in full, with the rest retrieved from reference TRBV7-2 and TRBJ1-6, is GAGVSQSPSNKVTEKGKDVELRCDPISGHTALYWYRQSLGQGLEFLIYFQGNSAPDKSGLPSDRFSAERTGGSVSTLTIQRTQQEDSAVYLCASSSRGVPGSPLHFGNGTRLTVT.

This sequence joins TRBV5-1 and TRBJ2-3. CDR3 size: 16 residues. Germline V gives CDR1 SGHRS, CDR2 YFSETQ. The CDR3 here is CASSRIWASSTDTQYF.

This chain joins TRBV14 and TRBJ2-1; the D call of TRBD2 rests on TCRdb alone, since no DNA is present to check it. The V gene's germline CDR1 is SGHDN and CDR2 FVKESK. This CDR3 comprises 14 residues. CDR3 loop: CASSQLAGNNEQFF. The complete variable domain, with remaining parts taken from reference TRBV14 and TRBJ2-1, reads EAGVTQFPSHSVIEKGQTVTLRCDPISGHDNLYWYRRVMGKEIKFLLHFVKESKQDESGMPNNRFLAERTGGTYSTLKVQPAELEDSGVYFCASSQLAGNNEQFFGPGTRLTVL.

The V call is TRBV6-5, the J call TRBJ1-3; TCRdb designates TRBD1, a call that cannot be tested without DNA. The CDR3 has 13 amino acids. CDR1 is MNHEY, CDR2 SVGAGI, per germline. Here the CDR3 reads CASRINRADTIYF.

The genes are TRBV19 and TRBJ2-5; TCRdb gives TRBD2 as the D gene, but with no DNA this cannot be confirmed. Looked up from germline, CDR1 is LNHDA and CDR2 is SQIVND (reference sequence). CDR3 length: 13 residues. CDR3: CASRTSMEETQYF.

The rearrangement links TRBV30 to TRBJ2-1; the TRBD1 assignment by TCRdb is unverifiable without DNA. This CDR3 spans 14 amino acids. Germline CDR1 reads GTSNPN; CDR2 reads SVGIG (reference sequence). CDR3 amino acids: CAWRYPAQGHEQFF. Supplemented by reference TRBV30 and TRBJ2-1, the full variable domain reads SQTIHQWPATLVQPVGSPLSLECTVEGTSNPNLYWYRQAAGRGLQLLFYSVGIGQISSEVPQNLSASRPQDRQFILSSKKLLLSDSGFYLCAWRYPAQGHEQFFGPGTRLTVL.

The gene calls are TRBV6-1 and TRBJ2-7; as DNA is missing, the TRBD2 call by TCRdb cannot be tested. The germline gives CDR1 MNHNS, CDR2 SASEGT. The CDR3 covers 15 residues. The CDR3: CASKARTSGTYEQYF.

The chain combines TRBV5-1 with TRBJ1-1; without DNA, the TCRdb call of TRBD1 cannot be checked. CDR3 length: 14 residues. Germline V CDR1 and CDR2: SGHRS, YFSETQ. The CDR3 sequence: CASSLAADRGEAFF. Variable domain in full (rest from reference TRBV5-1 and TRBJ1-1): KAGVTQTPRYLIKTRGQQVTLSCSPISGHRSVSWYQQTPGQGLQFLFEYFSETQRNKGNFPGRFSGRQFSNSRSEMNVSTLELGDSALYLCASSLAADRGEAFFGQGTRLTVV.

The rearrangement uses TRBV5-1 and TRBJ2-5. This CDR3 region has 14 residues. Germline V gene sequence: CDR1 SGHRS, CDR2 YFSETQ. Here the CDR3 reads CASSYQQNQETQYF.

The chain combines TRBV4-3 with TRBJ2-5; absent DNA, TCRdb's TRBD2 call cannot be checked. CDR3 size: 14 residues. The germline V gene has CDR1 LGHNA and CDR2 YSLEER. CDR3: CASSLGTFQETQYF.

The chain uses TRBV10-2 and TRBJ2-3. Germline CDR1 reads WSHSY; CDR2 reads SAAADI. The CDR3 loop spans 14 amino acids. The CDR3 region is CASSAYGYTDTQYF.

The V gene is TRBV7-9, the J gene TRBJ1-5. CDR1 and CDR2 (germline): SEHNR, FQNEAQ (reference sequence). The length of the CDR3 is 11 residues. CDR3: CASSLGEGQHF.

The chain is built from TRBV10-3 and TRBJ2-1; TCRdb's assignment of TRBD2 cannot be checked, as there is no DNA. Germline V gene lookup returns CDR1 ENHRY and CDR2 SYGVKD. This CDR3 has 15 amino acids. The chain's CDR3 is CAISDSRGSGDEQFF.

This chain uses TRBV7-9 with TRBJ2-7; without DNA, the TCRdb call of TRBD1 cannot be checked. The germline V gene encodes CDR1 SEHNR and CDR2 FQNEAQ (reference sequence). The CDR3 is made up of 15 amino acids. CDR3 sequence reads: CASSGGGDRRYEQYF.

J is TRBJ2-1 and V is TRBV30; no DNA is available, so the TRBD1 call from TCRdb remains unchecked. The CDR3 spans 15 residues. Germline V CDR1 and CDR2: GTSNPN, SVGIG (reference sequence). CDR3 region: CAWEPPGAIYNEQFF.

The rearrangement links TRBV11-2 to TRBJ2-7; no DNA is available, so the TRBD1 call from TCRdb remains unchecked. Germline V gene data show CDR1 as SGHAT and CDR2 as FQNNGV. The CDR3 is 14 amino acids. CDR3 sequence: CASSFNRDSYEQYF.

The chain carries TRBV5-4 and TRBJ1-4; no DNA is available, so the TRBD1 call from TCRdb remains unchecked. Looked up from germline, CDR1 is SGHNT and CDR2 is YYREEE (reference sequence). The CDR3 has 13 residues. The chain's CDR3 is CASSAPVSGDVIF.